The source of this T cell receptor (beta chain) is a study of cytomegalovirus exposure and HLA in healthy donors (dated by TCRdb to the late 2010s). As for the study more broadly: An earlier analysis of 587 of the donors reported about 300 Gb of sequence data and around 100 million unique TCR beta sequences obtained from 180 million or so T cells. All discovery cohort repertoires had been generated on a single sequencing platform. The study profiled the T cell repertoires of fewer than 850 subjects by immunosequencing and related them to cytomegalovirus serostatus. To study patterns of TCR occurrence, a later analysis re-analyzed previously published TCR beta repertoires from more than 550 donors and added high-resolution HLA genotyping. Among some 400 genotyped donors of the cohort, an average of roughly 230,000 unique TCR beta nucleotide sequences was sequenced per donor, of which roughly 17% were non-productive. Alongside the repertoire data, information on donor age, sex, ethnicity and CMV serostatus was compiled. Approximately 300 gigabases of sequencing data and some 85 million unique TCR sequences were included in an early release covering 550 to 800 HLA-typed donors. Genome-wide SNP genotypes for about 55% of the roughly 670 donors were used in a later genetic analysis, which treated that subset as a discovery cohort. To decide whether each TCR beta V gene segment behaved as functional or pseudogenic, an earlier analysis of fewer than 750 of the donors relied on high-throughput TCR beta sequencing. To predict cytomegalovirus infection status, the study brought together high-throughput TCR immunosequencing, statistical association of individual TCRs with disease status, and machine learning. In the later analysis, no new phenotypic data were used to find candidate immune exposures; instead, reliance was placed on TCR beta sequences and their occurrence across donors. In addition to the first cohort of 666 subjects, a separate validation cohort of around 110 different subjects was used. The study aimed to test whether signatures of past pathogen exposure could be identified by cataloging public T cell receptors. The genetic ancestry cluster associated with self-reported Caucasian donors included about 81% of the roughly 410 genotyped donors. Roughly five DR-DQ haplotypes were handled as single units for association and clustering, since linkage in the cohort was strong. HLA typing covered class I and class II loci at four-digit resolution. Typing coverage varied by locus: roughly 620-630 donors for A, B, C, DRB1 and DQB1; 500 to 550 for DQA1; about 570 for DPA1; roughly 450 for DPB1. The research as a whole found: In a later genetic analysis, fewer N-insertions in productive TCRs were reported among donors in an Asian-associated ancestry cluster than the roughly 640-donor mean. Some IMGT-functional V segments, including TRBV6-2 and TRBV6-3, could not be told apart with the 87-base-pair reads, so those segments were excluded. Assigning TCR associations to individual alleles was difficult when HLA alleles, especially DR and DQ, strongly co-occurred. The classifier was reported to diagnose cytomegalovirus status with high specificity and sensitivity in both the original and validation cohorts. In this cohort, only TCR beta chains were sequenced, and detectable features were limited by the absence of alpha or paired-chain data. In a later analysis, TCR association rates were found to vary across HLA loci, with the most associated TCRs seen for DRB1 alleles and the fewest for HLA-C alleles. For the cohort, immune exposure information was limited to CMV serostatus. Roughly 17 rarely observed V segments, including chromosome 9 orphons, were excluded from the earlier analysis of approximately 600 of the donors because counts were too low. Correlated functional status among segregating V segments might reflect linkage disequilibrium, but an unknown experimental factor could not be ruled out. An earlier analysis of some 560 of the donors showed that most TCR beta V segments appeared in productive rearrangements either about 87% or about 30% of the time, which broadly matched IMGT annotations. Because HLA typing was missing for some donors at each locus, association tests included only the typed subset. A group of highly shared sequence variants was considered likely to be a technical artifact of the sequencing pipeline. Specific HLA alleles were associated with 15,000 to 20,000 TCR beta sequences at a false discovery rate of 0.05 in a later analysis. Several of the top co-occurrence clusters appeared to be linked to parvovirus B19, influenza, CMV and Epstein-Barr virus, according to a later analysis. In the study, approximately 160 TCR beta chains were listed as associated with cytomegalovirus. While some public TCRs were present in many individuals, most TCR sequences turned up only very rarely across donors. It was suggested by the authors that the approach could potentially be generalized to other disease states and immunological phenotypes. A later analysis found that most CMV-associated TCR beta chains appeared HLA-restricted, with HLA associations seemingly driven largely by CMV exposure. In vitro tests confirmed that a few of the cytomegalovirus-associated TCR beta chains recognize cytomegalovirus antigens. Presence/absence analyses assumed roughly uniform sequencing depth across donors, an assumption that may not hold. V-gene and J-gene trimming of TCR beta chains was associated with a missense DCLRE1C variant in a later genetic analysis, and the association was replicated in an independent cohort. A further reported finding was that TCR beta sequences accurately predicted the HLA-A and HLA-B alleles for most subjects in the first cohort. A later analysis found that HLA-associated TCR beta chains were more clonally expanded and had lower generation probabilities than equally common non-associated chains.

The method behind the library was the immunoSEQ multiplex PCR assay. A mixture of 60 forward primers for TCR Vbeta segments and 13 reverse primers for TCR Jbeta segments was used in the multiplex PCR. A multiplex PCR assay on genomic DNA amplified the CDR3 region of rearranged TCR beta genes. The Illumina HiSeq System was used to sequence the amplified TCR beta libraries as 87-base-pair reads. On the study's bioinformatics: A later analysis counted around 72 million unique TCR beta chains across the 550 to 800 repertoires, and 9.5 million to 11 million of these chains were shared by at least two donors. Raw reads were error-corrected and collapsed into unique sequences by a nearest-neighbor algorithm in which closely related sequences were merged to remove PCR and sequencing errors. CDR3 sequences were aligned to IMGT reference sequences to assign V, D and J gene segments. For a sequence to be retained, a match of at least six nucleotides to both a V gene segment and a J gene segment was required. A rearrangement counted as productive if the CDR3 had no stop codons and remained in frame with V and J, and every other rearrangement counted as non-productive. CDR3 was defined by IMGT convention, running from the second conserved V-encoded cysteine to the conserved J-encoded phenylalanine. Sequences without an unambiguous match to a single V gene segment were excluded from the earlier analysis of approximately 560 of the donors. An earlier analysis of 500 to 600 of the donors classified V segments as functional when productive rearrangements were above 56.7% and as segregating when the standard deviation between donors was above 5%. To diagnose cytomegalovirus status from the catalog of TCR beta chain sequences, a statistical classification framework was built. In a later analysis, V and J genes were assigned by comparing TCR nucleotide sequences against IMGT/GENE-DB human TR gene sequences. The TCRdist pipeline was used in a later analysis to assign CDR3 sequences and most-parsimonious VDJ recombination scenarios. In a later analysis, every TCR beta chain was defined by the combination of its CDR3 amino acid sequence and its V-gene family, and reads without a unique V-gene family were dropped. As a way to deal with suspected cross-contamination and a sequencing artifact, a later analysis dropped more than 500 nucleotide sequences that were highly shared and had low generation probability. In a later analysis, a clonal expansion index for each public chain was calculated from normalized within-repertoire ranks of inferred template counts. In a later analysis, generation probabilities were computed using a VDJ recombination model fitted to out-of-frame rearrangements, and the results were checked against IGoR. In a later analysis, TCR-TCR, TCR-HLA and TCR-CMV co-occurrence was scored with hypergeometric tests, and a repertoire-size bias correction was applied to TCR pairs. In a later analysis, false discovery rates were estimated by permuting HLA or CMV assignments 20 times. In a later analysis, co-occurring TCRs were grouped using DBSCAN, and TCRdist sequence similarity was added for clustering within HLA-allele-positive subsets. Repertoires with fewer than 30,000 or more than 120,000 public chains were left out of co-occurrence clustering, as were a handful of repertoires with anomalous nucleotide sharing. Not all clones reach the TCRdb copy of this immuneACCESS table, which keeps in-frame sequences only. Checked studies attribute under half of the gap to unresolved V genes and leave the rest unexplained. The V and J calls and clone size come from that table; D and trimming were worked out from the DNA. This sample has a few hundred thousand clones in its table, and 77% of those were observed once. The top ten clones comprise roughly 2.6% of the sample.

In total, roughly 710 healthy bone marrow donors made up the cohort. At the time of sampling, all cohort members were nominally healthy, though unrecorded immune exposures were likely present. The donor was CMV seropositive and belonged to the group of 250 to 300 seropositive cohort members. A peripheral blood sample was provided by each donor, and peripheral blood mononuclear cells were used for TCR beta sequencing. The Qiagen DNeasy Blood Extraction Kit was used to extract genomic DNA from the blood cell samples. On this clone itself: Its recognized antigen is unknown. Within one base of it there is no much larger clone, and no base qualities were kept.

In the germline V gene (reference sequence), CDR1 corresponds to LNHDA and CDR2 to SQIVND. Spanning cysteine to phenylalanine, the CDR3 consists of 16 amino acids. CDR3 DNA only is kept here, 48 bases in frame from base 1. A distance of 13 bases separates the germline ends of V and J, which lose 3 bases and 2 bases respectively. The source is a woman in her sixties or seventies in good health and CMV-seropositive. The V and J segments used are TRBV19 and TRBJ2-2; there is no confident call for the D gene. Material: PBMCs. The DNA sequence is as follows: TGTGCCAGTAGTATCTTTTACGGTACTAACACCGGGGAGCTGTTTTTT. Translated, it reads CASSIFYGTNTGELFF.